The rows below give T cell receptor beta chains drawn from one sample of a study of cytomegalovirus exposure and HLA in healthy donors. Clones were read by immunoSEQ multiplex PCR, and TCRdb kept only the in-frame ones, dropping some. The sample includes approximately 190,000 clones, 75% to 85% of them seen just once. The sample taken for sequencing was PBMCs. These receptors came from a woman between 18 and 29 years old in good health and CMV-seronegative. CDR3s include the opening cysteine and the closing phenylalanine or tryptophan. Each record gives: clone size, D gene, J gene, V gene, CDR3 DNA, CDR3 protein. The D gene is left open where the match is weak. Clone sizes are given selectively: once, few, many, or a class where the clone is expanded.

abundance: few; d_gene: NA; j_gene: TRBJ1-2; v_gene: TRBV10-1; CDR3nt: TGCGCCAGCAGTGAGTCGTGGGGCGACTATGGCTACACCTTC; CDR3aa: CASSESWGDYGYTF
abundance: NA; d_gene: NA; j_gene: TRBJ2-2; v_gene: TRBV29-1; CDR3nt: TGCAGCGCCGAAGGGACTTTGAACACCGGGGAGCTGTTTTTT; CDR3aa: CSAEGTLNTGELFF
abundance: few; d_gene: TRBD2; j_gene: TRBJ2-3; v_gene: TRBV9; CDR3nt: TGTGCCAGCAGCCAAGGAACTAGCGACCGCACAGATACGCAGTATTTT; CDR3aa: CASSQGTSDRTDTQYF
abundance: NA; d_gene: NA; j_gene: TRBJ2-7; v_gene: TRBV7-9; CDR3nt: TGTGCCAGCAGCTCCGCCAGCGGGTTCTCCTACGAGCAGTACTTC; CDR3aa: CASSSASGFSYEQYF
abundance: NA; d_gene: TRBD1; j_gene: TRBJ2-2; v_gene: TRBV29-1; CDR3nt: TGCAGCGTTTTAGCTTCGTTGGGAACCAGGGGGCCGACCGGGGAGCTGTTTTTT; CDR3aa: CSVLASLGTRGPTGELFF
abundance: NA; d_gene: TRBD2; j_gene: TRBJ2-1; v_gene: TRBV30; CDR3nt: TGTGCCTGGACTAGCGGGCCTTACAATGAGCAGTTCTTC; CDR3aa: CAWTSGPYNEQFF
abundance: few; d_gene: TRBD2; j_gene: TRBJ2-7; v_gene: TRBV27; CDR3nt: TGTGCCAGCAGGGGAGGGAGCAACTCCTACGAGCAGTACTTC; CDR3aa: CASRGGSNSYEQYF
abundance: NA; d_gene: NA; j_gene: TRBJ1-2; v_gene: TRBV28; CDR3nt: TGTGCCAGCAGTAGGGATGGGGCTCTTAACTATGGCTACACCTTC; CDR3aa: CASSRDGALNYGYTF
abundance: NA; d_gene: TRBD1; j_gene: TRBJ1-1; v_gene: TRBV2; CDR3nt: TGTGCCAGCAGGACCACAAGACAGGGTCCCACTGAAGCTTTCTTT; CDR3aa: CASRTTRQGPTEAFF
abundance: few; d_gene: TRBD2; j_gene: TRBJ2-7; v_gene: TRBV18; CDR3nt: TGTGCCAGCTCACCCCGCACGAGCGGGAGTAGCCACGAGCAGTACTTC; CDR3aa: CASSPRTSGSSHEQYF
abundance: NA; d_gene: NA; j_gene: TRBJ2-2; v_gene: TRBV7-3; CDR3nt: TGTGCCAGCAGCTTAACGGGGCTAACTAACACCGGGGAGCTGTTTTTT; CDR3aa: CASSLTGLTNTGELFF
abundance: once; d_gene: TRBD2; j_gene: TRBJ2-7; v_gene: TRBV27; CDR3nt: TGTGCCAGCAGTTTTCTTACGGCGGGAGGCCTCGAGCAGTACTTC; CDR3aa: CASSFLTAGGLEQYF
abundance: NA; d_gene: NA; j_gene: TRBJ1-1; v_gene: TRBV5-6; CDR3nt: TGTGCCAGCAGCTGGAGCCCAGTCAGTGTGCGGCCTGAAGCTTTCTTT; CDR3aa: CASSWSPVSVRPEAFF
abundance: NA; d_gene: TRBD1; j_gene: TRBJ2-2; v_gene: TRBV6-1; CDR3nt: TGTGCCAGCAGGAGACAGGGGGCCGGGGAGCTGTTTTTT; CDR3aa: CASRRQGAGELFF
abundance: NA; d_gene: NA; j_gene: TRBJ2-3; v_gene: TRBV6-5; CDR3nt: TGTGCCAGCAGTTACGCCCTAGTCGGAGATACGCAGTATTTT; CDR3aa: CASSYALVGDTQYF
abundance: NA; d_gene: TRBD1; j_gene: TRBJ1-6; v_gene: TRBV5-1; CDR3nt: TGCGCCAGCGGAACAGGGGGGAATTCACCCCTCCACTTT; CDR3aa: CASGTGGNSPLHF
abundance: few; d_gene: TRBD2; j_gene: TRBJ2-1; v_gene: TRBV6-5; CDR3nt: TGTGCCAGCAGGCGAGCTAGCGGGGATCACAATGAGCAGTTCTTC; CDR3aa: CASRRASGDHNEQFF